This T cell receptor (beta chain) appears in the sequencing data of a study of somatic mutations in cytotoxic T cells in rheumatoid arthritis. The repertoire was sequenced with immunoSEQ multiplex PCR; TCRdb's copy has only in-frame clones and lacks some. The sample includes 6,500 to 7,500 clones, around 91% seen only once; the top ten take 20% to 30%. V was pared by 6 bases and J by 4 bases, with 9 bases of the junction left unmatched. This CDR3 comprises 15 residues. Germline V gene lookup returns CDR1 SEHNR and CDR2 FQNEAQ (reference sequence). The chain is built from TRBV7-9 and TRBJ2-5, with TRBD1 matching over 9 bases. Sequencing input: CD8+ T cells sorted from blood. This receptor was identified in a woman in her 70s with rheumatoid arthritis. As DNA, the CDR3 is TGTGCCAGCAGTCCTCGGGGACAGGGTAGAGAGACCCAGTACTTC. It specifies CASSPRGQGRETQYF. The entire variable domain, with the rest obtained from reference TRBV7-9 and TRBJ2-5, is as follows: DTGVSQNPRHKITKRGQNVTFRCDPISEHNRLYWYRQTLGQGPEFLTYFQNEAQLEKSRLLSDRFSAERPKGSFSTLEIQRTEQGDSAMYLCASSPRGQGRETQYFGPGTRLLVL.